This T cell receptor (beta chain) originates from a study of human T cells and chemical hapten exposure. Study context: The sensitizer, 2% DPC, was used on around 2 cm by around 2 cm of upper inner arm skin.

This clonotype was counted only a few times. Time point defined: patch test 2, 6 weeks after DPC sensitization. Treatment noted: therapeutic diphenylcyclopropenone sensitization with weekly scalp DPC. TCRdb reprocessed the RACE reads with MiXCR, giving one entry per CDR3 protein. The sample lists 140,000 or so distinct CDR3 sequences, roughly 10% occurring once. Germline V gives CDR1 SGHRS, CDR2 YFSETQ. The CDR3 has 13 amino acids. The V end lost 0 bases, the J end lost 5 bases, and 9 bases lay between the germline ends. V is TRBV5-1 and J is TRBJ2-7, with D possibly matching TRBD1 (5 bases). The source was whole blood, collected in connection with sensitization to the hapten diphenylcyclopropenone (DPC). The clonotype originates from a woman between 50 and 59 years old with alopecia areata. Some clones in this sample may be carry-over from other donors' samples. The CDR3 sequence: CASSLARQHEQYF. Here the CDR3 DNA reads TGCGCCAGCAGCTTGGCCAGACAGCACGAGCAGTACTTC. Full variable domain (remainder filled in from reference TRBV5-1 and TRBJ2-7): KAGVTQTPRYLIKTRGQQVTLSCSPISGHRSVSWYQQTPGQGLQFLFEYFSETQRNKGNFPGRFSGRQFSNSRSEMNVSTLELGDSALYLCASSLARQHEQYFGPGTRLTVT.